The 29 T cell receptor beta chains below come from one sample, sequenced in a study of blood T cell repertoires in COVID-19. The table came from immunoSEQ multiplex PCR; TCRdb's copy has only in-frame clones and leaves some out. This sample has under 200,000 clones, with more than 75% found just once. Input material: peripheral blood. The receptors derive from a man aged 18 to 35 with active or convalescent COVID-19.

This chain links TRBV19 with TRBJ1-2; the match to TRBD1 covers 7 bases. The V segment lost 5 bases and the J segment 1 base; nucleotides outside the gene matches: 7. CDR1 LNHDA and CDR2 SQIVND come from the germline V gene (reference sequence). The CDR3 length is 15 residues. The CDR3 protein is CASSRLGQFNYGYTF. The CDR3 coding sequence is TGTGCCAGTAGTCGACTGGGACAGTTTAACTATGGCTACACCTTC. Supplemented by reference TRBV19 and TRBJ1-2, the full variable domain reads DGGITQSPKYLFRKEGQNVTLSCEQNLNHDAMYWYRQDPGQGLRLIYYSQIVNDFQKGDIAEGYSVSREKKESFPLTVTSAQKNPTAFYLCASSRLGQFNYGYTFGSGTRLTVV.

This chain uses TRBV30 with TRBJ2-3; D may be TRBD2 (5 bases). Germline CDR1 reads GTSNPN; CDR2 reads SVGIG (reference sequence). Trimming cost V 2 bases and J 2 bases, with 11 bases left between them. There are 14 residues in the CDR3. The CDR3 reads CAWSPGRATDTQYF. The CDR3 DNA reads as TGTGCCTGGAGTCCCGGGCGGGCCACAGATACGCAGTATTTT.

The CDR3 bases are TGTGCCATCAGTGATCCAGTAAACCTTTTGAACACCGGGGAGCTGTTTTTT. This translates into CAISDPVNLLNTGELFF. This chain uses TRBV10-3 with TRBJ2-2; no clear D. Trimming left V 3 bases short and J 1 base short, with 15 bases between. The CDR3 sequence is 17 residues long. Per germline, CDR1 ENHRY and CDR2 SYGVKD.

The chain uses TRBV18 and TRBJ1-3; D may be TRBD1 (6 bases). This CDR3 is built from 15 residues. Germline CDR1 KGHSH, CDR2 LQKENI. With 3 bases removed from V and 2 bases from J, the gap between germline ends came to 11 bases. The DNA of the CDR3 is TGTGCCAGCTCACCGCCAGGGGTTGCTGGAAACACCATATATTTT. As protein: CASSPPGVAGNTIYF.

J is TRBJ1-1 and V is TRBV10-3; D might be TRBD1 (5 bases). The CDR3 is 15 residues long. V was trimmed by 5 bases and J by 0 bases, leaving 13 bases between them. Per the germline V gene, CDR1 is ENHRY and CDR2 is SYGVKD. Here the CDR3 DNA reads TGTGCCATCAGTCAGGGTGGCGGCATGAACACTGAAGCTTTCTTT. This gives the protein CAISQGGGMNTEAFF.

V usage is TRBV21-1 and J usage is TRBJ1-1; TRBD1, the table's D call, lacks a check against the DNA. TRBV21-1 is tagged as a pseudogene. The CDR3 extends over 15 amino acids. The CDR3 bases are TGTGCCAGCAGCACCTCGACAGGGGGCGTAACTGAAGCTTTCTTT. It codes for CASSTSTGGVTEAFF.

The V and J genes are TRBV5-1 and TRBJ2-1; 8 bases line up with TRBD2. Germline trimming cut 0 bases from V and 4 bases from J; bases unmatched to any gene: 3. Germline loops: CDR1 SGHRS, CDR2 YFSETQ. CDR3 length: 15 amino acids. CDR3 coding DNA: TGCGCCAGCAGCTTGGGTAGCGGGGTATACAATGAGCAGTTCTTC. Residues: CASSLGSGVYNEQFF.

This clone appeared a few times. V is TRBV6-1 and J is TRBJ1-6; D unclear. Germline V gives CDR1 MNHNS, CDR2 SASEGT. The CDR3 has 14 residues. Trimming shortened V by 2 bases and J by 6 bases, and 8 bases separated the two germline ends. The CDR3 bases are TGTGCCAGCAGTGAAACAGACGGTAATTCACCCCTCCACTTT. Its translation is CASSETDGNSPLHF.

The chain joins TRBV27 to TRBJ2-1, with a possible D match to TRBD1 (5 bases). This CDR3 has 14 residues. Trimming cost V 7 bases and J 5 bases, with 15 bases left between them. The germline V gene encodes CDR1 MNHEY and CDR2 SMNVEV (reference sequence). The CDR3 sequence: CASTWGRQNNEQFF. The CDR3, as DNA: TGTGCCAGCACCTGGGGCCGGCAAAACAATGAGCAGTTCTTC.

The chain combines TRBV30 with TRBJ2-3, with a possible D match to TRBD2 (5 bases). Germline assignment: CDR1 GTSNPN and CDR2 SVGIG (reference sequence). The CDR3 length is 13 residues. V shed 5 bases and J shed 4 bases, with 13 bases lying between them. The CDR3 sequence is CAWCTSGADTQYF. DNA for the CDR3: TGTGCCTGGTGTACTAGTGGAGCAGATACGCAGTATTTT.

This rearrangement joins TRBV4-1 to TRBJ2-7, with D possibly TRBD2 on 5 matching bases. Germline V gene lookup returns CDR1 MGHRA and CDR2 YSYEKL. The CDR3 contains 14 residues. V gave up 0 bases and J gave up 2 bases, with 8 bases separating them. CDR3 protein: CASSQEFGTYEQYV. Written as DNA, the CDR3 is TGCGCCAGCAGCCAAGAGTTCGGGACCTACGAGCAGTACGTC.

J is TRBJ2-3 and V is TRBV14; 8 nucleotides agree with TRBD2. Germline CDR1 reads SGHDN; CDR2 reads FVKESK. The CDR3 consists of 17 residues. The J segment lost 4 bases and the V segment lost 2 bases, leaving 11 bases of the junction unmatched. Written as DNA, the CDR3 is TGTGCCAGCAGCCAACAACGGGGGGGAATGTTCGCAGATACGCAGTATTTT. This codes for CASSQQRGGMFADTQYF.

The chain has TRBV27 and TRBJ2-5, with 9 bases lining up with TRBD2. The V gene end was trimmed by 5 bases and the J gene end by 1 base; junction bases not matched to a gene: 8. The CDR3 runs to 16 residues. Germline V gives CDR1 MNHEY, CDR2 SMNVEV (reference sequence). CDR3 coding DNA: TGTGCCAGCAGTCGAGCTATGGGACTAGCCCAAGAGACCCAGTACTTC. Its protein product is CASSRAMGLAQETQYF.

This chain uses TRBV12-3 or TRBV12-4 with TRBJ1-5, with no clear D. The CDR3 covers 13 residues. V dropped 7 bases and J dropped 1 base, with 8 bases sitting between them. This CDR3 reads CASTRTSNQPQHF. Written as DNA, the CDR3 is TGTGCCAGCACCCGAACAAGCAATCAGCCCCAGCATTTT.

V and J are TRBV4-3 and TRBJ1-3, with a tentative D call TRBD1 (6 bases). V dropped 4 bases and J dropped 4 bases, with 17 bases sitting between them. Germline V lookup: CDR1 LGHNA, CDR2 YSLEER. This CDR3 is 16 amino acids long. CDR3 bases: TGCGCCAGCAGCCCCCGGGACACCCGGAACGGAAACACCATATATTTT. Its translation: CASSPRDTRNGNTIYF.

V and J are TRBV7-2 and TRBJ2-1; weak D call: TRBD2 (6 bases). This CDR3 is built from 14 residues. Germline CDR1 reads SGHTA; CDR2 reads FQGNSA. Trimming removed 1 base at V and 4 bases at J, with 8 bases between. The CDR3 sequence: CASSLGGVYNEQFF. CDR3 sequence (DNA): TGTGCCAGCAGCTTAGGGGGGGTTTACAATGAGCAGTTCTTC.

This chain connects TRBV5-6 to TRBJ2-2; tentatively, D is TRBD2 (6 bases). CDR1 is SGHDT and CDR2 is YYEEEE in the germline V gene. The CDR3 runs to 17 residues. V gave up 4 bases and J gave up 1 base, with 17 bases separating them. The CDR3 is CASSLGVAVKNTGELFF. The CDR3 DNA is TGTGCCAGCAGCCTCGGGGTAGCGGTCAAGAACACCGGGGAGCTGTTTTTT.

CDR3 in DNA: TGTGCTAGTGGTTTGGGGGGCGACTACGAGCAGTACTTC. Translation: CASGLGGDYEQYF. This chain joins TRBV12-5 and TRBJ2-7, with a tentative D call TRBD1 (5 bases). Germline V lookup: CDR1 LGHNT, CDR2 FRNRAP. The CDR3 extends over 13 amino acids. Trimming took 1 base from V and 3 from J, leaving 7 bases between them.

CDR3 nucleotides: TGTGCCACCAGTGATTGGAGCCTAGCGGGAGGAGGAGGTACAGATACGCAGTATTTT. This sequence encodes CATSDWSLAGGGGTDTQYF. The V call is TRBV24-1, the J call TRBJ2-3; 11 bases match TRBD2. Germline V gives CDR1 KGHDR, CDR2 SFDVKD. This CDR3 contains 19 residues. With V trimmed by 2 bases and J by 3 bases, 12 bases remained unmatched.

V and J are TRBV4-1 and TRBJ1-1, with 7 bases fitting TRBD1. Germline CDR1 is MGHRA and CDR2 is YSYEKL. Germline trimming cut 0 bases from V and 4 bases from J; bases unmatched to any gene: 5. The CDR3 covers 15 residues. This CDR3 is CASSQEGQGVTEAFF. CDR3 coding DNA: TGCGCCAGCAGCCAAGAGGGGCAGGGGGTCACTGAAGCTTTCTTT.

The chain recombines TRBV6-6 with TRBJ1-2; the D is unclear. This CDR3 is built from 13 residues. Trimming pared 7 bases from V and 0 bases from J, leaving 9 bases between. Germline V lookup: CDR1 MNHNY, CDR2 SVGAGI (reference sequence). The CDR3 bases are TGTGCCAGCATAACGCAGTCTAACTATGGCTACACCTTC. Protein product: CASITQSNYGYTF.

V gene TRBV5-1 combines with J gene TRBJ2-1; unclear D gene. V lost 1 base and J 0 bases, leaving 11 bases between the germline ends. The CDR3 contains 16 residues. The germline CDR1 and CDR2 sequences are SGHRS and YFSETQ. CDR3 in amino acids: CASSLSAAHSYNEQFF. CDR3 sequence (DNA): TGCGCCAGCAGCTTGAGCGCCGCGCACTCCTACAATGAGCAGTTCTTC.

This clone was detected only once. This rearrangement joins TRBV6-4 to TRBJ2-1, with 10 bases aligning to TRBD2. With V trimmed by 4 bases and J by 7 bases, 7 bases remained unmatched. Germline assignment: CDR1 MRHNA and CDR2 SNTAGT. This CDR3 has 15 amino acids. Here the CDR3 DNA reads TGTGCCAGCAGTGGAGAGCGGGGGGGCGGAAATGAGCAGTTCTTC. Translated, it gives CASSGERGGGNEQFF.

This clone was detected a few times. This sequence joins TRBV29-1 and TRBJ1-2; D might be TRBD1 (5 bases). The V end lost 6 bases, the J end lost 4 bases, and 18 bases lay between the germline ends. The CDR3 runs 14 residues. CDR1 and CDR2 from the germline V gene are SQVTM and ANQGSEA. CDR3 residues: CSVEISGFGYGYTF. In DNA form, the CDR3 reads TGCAGCGTAGAGATATCAGGGTTTGGCTATGGCTACACCTTC.

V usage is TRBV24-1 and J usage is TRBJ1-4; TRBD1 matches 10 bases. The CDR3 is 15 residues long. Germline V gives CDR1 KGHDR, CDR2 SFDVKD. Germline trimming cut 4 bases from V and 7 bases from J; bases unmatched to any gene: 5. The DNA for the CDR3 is TGTGCCACCAGTGACCGGGACAGGGGCCGTGAAAAACTGTTTTTT. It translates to CATSDRDRGREKLFF.

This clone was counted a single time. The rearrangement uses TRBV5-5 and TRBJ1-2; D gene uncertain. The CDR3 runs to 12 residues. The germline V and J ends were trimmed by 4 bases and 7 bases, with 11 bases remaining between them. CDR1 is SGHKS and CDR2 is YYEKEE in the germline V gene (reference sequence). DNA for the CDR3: TGTGCCAGCAGCGTCGACATCGGTGGCTACACCTTC. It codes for CASSVDIGGYTF.

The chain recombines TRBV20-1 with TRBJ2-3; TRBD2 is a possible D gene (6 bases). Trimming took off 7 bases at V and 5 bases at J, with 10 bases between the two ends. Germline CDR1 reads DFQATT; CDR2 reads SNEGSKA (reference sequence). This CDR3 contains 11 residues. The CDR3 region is CSGRGLDTQYF. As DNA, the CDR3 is TGCAGTGGGAGGGGTTTAGATACGCAGTATTTT.

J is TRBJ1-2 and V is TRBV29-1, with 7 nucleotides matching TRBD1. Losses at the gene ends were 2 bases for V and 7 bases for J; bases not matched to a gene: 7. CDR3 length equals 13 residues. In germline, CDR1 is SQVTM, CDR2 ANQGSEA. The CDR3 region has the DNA TGCAGCGTTGAACTCGACAGGGTATCTGGCTACACCTTC. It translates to CSVELDRVSGYTF.

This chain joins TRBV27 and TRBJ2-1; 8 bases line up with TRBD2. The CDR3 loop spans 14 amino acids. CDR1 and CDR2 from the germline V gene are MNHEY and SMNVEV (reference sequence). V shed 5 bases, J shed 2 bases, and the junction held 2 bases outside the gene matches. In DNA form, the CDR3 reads TGTGCCAGCAGTAGCGGGGGAACCTACAATGAGCAGTTCTTC. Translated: CASSSGGTYNEQFF.